The 5 T cell receptor beta chains below were found in one sample sequenced in a study of T cells in Graves' hyperthyroidism and ophthalmopathy. RNA transcripts served as the template for amplifying TCR beta CDR3 regions. HTBI primers were used for first-round RT-PCR of the TCR CDR3. TCRdb itself ran the multiplex PCR reads through MiXCR, one entry per CDR3 protein. The sample comprises a few hundred thousand distinct CDR3 sequences, around a sixth of which are singletons, and 40% rests with the top ten. Sequenced material: blood. The receptors shown here come from a man between 18 and 35 years old with Graves' ophthalmopathy.

The chain employs TRBV12-5 and TRBJ2-2; a possible D gene is TRBD1 (6 bases). Germline V gene sequence: CDR1 LGHNT, CDR2 FRNRAP. CDR3 length equals 16 residues. V gave up 0 bases and J gave up 5 bases, with 13 bases separating them. For the CDR3, the DNA is TGTGCTAGTGGTTTGGTAATCACAGGGAGTACCGGGGAGCTGTTTTTT. Translating it yields CASGLVITGSTGELFF.

This clonotype was counted a few times. J is TRBJ1-4 and V is TRBV27; 11 bases line up with TRBD1. The J segment lost 4 bases and the V segment lost 6 bases, leaving 7 bases of the junction unmatched. This CDR3 region has 16 residues. Per the germline V gene, CDR1 is MNHEY and CDR2 is SMNVEV (reference sequence). Here the CDR3 reads CASRPGTGGYNEKLFF. In DNA form, the CDR3 reads TGTGCCAGCAGACCCGGGACAGGGGGATATAATGAAAAACTGTTTTTT.

In its sample, this clonotype was seen many times. The V call is TRBV20-1, the J call TRBJ2-1; 7 positions match TRBD2. CDR1 is DFQATT, CDR2 SNEGSKA, per germline (reference sequence). The CDR3 consists of 12 residues. Here the CDR3 reads CSRAGAYNEQFF. The CDR3 DNA is TGCAGCCGTGCGGGGGCCTACAATGAGCAGTTCTTC.

This sequence joins TRBV24-1 and TRBJ2-3, with 9 bases that match TRBD1. V gave up 3 bases and J gave up 4 bases; unmatched junction bases: 4. The CDR3 length is 15 residues. Germline CDR1 reads KGHDR; CDR2 reads SFDVKD. In DNA, the CDR3 is TGTGCCACCAGTGATGCCGGGACAGGGCCAGATACGCAGTATTTT. Its protein product is CATSDAGTGPDTQYF.

This clonotype came up a few times. The chain employs TRBV11-2 and TRBJ1-5; D gene ambiguous. V dropped 1 base and J dropped 0 bases, with 16 bases sitting between them. This CDR3 spans 18 amino acids. The germline V gene encodes CDR1 SGHAT and CDR2 FQNNGV. CDR3 DNA sequence: TGTGCCAGCAGCTTAGTAGCTGGGCGGATATATAGCAATCAGCCCCAGCATTTT. Translating it yields CASSLVAGRIYSNQPQHF. Full variable domain (missing parts from reference TRBV11-2 and TRBJ1-5): EAGVAQSPRYKIIEKRQSVAFWCNPISGHATLYWYQQILGQGPKLLIQFQNNGVVDDSQLPKDRFSAERLKGVDSTLKIQPAKLEDSAVYLCASSLVAGRIYSNQPQHFGDGTRLSIL.